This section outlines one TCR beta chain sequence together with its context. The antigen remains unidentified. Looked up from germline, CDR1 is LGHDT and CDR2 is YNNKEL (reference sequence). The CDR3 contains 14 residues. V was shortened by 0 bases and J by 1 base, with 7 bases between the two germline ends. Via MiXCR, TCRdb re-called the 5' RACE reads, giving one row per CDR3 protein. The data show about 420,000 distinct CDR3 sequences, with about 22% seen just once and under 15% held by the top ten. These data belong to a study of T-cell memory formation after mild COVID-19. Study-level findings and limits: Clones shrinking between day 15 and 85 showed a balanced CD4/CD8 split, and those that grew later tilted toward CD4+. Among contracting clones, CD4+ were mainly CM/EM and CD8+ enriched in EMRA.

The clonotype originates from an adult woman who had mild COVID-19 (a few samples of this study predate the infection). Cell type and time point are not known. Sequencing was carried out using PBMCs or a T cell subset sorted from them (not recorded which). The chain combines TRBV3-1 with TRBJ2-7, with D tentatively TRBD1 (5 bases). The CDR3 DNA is TGTGCCAGCAGCCAAGAAGACAGTTCCTACGAGCAGTACTTC. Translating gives CASSQEDSSYEQYF.